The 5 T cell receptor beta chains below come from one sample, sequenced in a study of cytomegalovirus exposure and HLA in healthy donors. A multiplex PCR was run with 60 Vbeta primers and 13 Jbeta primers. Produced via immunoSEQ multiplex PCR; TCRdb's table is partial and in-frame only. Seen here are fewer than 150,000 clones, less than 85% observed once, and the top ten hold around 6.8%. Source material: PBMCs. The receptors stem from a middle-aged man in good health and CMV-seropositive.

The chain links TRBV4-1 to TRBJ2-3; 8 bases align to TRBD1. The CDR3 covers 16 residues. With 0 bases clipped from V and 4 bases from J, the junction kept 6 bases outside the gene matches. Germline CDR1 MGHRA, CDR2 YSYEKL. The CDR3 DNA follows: TGCGCCAGCAGCCAAGAGCTTGCGACAGGGGCAGATACGCAGTATTTT. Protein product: CASSQELATGADTQYF.

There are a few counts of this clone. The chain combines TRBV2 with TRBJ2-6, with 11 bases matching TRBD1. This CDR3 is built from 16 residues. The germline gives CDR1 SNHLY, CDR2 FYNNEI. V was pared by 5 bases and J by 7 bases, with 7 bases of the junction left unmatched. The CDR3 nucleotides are TGTGCCAGCAGTCGGACAGGGGGCATGGGAGCCAACGTCCTGACTTTC. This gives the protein CASSRTGGMGANVLTF.

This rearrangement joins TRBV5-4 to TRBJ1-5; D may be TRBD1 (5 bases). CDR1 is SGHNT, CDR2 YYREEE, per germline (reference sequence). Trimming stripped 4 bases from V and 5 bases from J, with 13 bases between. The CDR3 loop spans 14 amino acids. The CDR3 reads CASSPWGRDQPQHF. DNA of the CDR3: TGTGCCAGCAGCCCCTGGGGCAGGGATCAGCCCCAGCATTTT.

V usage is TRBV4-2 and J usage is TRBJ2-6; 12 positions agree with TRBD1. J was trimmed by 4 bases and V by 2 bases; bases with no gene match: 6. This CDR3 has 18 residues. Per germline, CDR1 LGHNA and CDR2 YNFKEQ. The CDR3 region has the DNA TGTGCCAGCAGCCAACCGGGACAGGGGGCGGACGGGGCCAACGTCCTGACTTTC. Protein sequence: CASSQPGQGADGANVLTF.

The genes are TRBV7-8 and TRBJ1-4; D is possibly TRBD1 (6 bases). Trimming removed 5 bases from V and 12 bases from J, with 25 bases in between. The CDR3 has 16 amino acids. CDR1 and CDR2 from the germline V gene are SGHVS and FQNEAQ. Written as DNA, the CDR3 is TGTGCCAGCAGCATCCTCTCAGGGGCCGCCATGGGGGAACTGTTTTTT. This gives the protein CASSILSGAAMGELFF.